The sequence of this TCR beta chain was determined in a study of graft-versus-host responses after intestinal transplantation. About the research overall: Grafts were multivisceral, liver-intestinal, or isolated intestinal. Study-wide points: Declining HvG levels early post-transplant were linked to peak circulating GvH clone levels.

TCRdb's copy holds only in-frame clones and misses some; the assay was immunoSEQ multiplex PCR. The data contain approximately 88,000 clones, 94% of them singletons. V shed 6 bases and J shed 2 bases, with 10 bases lying between them. The V gene's germline CDR1 is MNHNS and CDR2 SASEGT. This CDR3 region has 13 residues. Of note for this clone: What it recognizes is unknown.

This clonotype was sampled from a human donor who was the organ donor for an intestinal transplant. The source material was unstimulated CD4+ T cells sorted from spleen or lymph node cells, sampled before transplant. The rearrangement joins TRBV6-1 to TRBJ1-2, with TRBD1 as a possible D gene (6 bases). CDR3 sequence (DNA): TGTGCCAGCAGACCGGACAGAAACTATGGCTACACCTTC. This gives the protein CASRPDRNYGYTF.